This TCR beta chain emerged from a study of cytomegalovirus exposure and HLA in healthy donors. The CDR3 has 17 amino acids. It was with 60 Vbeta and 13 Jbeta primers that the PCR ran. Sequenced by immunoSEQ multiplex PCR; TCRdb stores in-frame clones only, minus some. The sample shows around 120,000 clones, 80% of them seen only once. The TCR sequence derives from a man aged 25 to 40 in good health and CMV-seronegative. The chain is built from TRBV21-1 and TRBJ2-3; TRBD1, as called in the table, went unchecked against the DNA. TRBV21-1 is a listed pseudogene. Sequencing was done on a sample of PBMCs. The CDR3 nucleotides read TGTGCCAGCAGTGGGATGGGACAGGGGGTTGGGGTGGATACGCAGTATTTT. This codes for CASSGMGQGVGVDTQYF.